The 23 T cell receptor beta chains below all came from one sample that was sequenced in a study of blood T cell repertoires in COVID-19. Measured with immunoSEQ multiplex PCR; TCRdb has only the in-frame clones, and not every one. Of some 150,000 clones listed, approximately 88% are singletons. Input material: peripheral blood. The receptors here all came from a woman aged 60-70 years who had recovered from COVID-19.

This rearrangement joins TRBV29-1 to TRBJ2-1; 7 nucleotides align to TRBD2. Germline V lookup: CDR1 SQVTM, CDR2 ANQGSEA. This CDR3 is built from 12 residues. J was trimmed by 6 bases and V by 3 bases; bases with no gene match: 2. The CDR3 bases are TGCAGCGTTGACAGGGAGGGCAATGAGCAGTTCTTC. Its translation: CSVDREGNEQFF.

The gene calls are TRBV6-1 and TRBJ2-1; TRBD2 matches at 13 bases. The CDR3 spans 15 residues. The germline V gene has CDR1 MNHNS and CDR2 SASEGT. V was pared by 6 bases and J by 5 bases, with 4 bases of the junction left unmatched. The CDR3 bases are TGTGCCAGCAGACCCGGGACTAGCGGGAACAATGAGCAGTTCTTC. Translating it yields CASRPGTSGNNEQFF.

The genes are TRBV19 and TRBJ2-1; TRBD1 is a possible D gene (7 bases). CDR1 LNHDA and CDR2 SQIVND come from the germline V gene (reference sequence). V gave up 4 bases and J gave up 9 bases, with 19 bases separating them. The length of the CDR3 is 15 residues. CDR3 in DNA: TGTGCCAGTAGTACCCCCAGGGGGGTGGACGGTGAGCAGTTCTTC. Protein: CASSTPRGVDGEQFF. Filled out from reference TRBV19 and TRBJ2-1, the complete variable domain reads DGGITQSPKYLFRKEGQNVTLSCEQNLNHDAMYWYRQDPGQGLRLIYYSQIVNDFQKGDIAEGYSVSREKKESFPLTVTSAQKNPTAFYLCASSTPRGVDGEQFFGPGTRLTVL.

This chain joins TRBV11-2 and TRBJ2-3; D is perhaps TRBD2 (6 bases). The germline V gene has CDR1 SGHAT and CDR2 FQNNGV. CDR3 length: 18 amino acids. V was shortened by 5 bases and J by 0 bases, with 21 bases between the two germline ends. This CDR3 reads CASSLESGGPTSTDTQYF. CDR3 DNA sequence: TGTGCCAGCAGCCTCGAGTCCGGGGGTCCAACTAGCACAGATACGCAGTATTTT.

This clone was found a few times. The CDR3 region has the DNA TGTGCCAGCAGCTTAGGGGCAGGGGGGAACACTGAAGCTTTCTTT. This gives the protein CASSLGAGGNTEAFF. This sequence joins TRBV11-2 and TRBJ1-1; 7 bases agree with TRBD1. The trim removed 1 base at V and 1 base at J, leaving 3 bases unmatched. This CDR3 comprises 15 residues. Germline V gives CDR1 SGHAT, CDR2 FQNNGV.

This clone was recorded only once. The V and J genes are TRBV24-1 and TRBJ2-6, with 9 bases aligning to TRBD1. Germline lookup yields CDR1 KGHDR and CDR2 SFDVKD. The ends lost 4 bases at V and 2 bases at J; junction bases unmatched: 5. The CDR3 is 17 amino acids. The CDR3 bases are TGTGCCACCAGTGACTGGACAGGGGAGGCTGGGGCCAACGTCCTGACTTTC. It encodes CATSDWTGEAGANVLTF.

The chain joins TRBV27 to TRBJ2-2; D is perhaps TRBD1 (6 bases). Trimming pared 1 base from V and 2 bases from J, leaving 20 bases between. The CDR3 is 19 amino acids. From germline, CDR1 is MNHEY and CDR2 SMNVEV (reference sequence). The CDR3 protein is CASSLLAAMGALNTGELFF. CDR3 bases: TGTGCCAGCAGTTTATTAGCTGCGATGGGGGCCTTAAACACCGGGGAGCTGTTTTTT.

The genes are TRBV11-2 and TRBJ2-7, with D tentatively TRBD1 (6 bases). CDR1 is SGHAT and CDR2 is FQNNGV in the germline V gene. Trimming left V 5 bases short and J 3 bases short, with 20 bases between. The CDR3 has 16 residues. The CDR3, as DNA: TGTGCCAGCAGCCACCGGACAGTGAGATCCCACTACGAGCAGTACTTC. Translated, it gives CASSHRTVRSHYEQYF.

The V and J genes are TRBV28 and TRBJ1-1; TRBD1 aligns across 8 bases. Germline lookup yields CDR1 MDHEN and CDR2 SYDVKM. V lost 7 bases and J lost 6; bases outside the gene matches: 10. The CDR3 covers 14 residues. CDR3 nucleotide sequence: TGTGCCAGCACCACAGGGGGGGTTAGCCCTGAAGCTTTCTTT. This codes for CASTTGGVSPEAFF.

This rearrangement joins TRBV5-6 to TRBJ1-1, with D uncertain. The CDR3 is made up of 16 amino acids. V dropped 0 bases and J dropped 0 bases, with 12 bases sitting between them. Germline CDR1 SGHDT, CDR2 YYEEEE. The CDR3: CASSLGQVIMNTEAFF. The CDR3, as DNA: TGTGCCAGCAGCTTGGGTCAGGTGATAATGAACACTGAAGCTTTCTTT. Together with reference TRBV5-6 and TRBJ1-1, the CDR3 gives the full variable domain: DAGVTQSPTHLIKTRGQQVTLRCSPKSGHDTVSWYQQALGQGPQFIFQYYEEEERQRGNFPDRFSGHQFPNYSSELNVNALLLGDSALYLCASSLGQVIMNTEAFFGQGTRLTVV.

This chain links TRBV27 with TRBJ2-7; 7 bases are shared with TRBD1. V was clipped by 3 bases and J by 2 bases; unmatched bases: 4. This CDR3 spans 14 amino acids. Germline CDR1 reads MNHEY; CDR2 reads SMNVEV (reference sequence). Here the CDR3 reads CASSLRQGAYEQYF. The CDR3 region has the DNA TGTGCCAGCAGTTTGCGTCAGGGGGCCTACGAGCAGTACTTC.

The V gene is TRBV12-3 or TRBV12-4, the J gene TRBJ2-2, with D unresolved. The V gene lost 6 bases and the J gene lost 5 bases, with 7 bases spanning the gap. The CDR3 spans 12 residues. CDR3 residues: CASSTETGELFF. The DNA for the CDR3 is TGTGCCAGCAGCACGGAGACCGGGGAGCTGTTTTTT.

The chain carries TRBV28 and TRBJ1-1, with 8 nucleotides matching TRBD1. This CDR3 comprises 14 residues. The ends lost 5 bases at V and 4 bases at J; junction bases unmatched: 6. CDR1 MDHEN and CDR2 SYDVKM come from the germline V gene. CDR3 protein: CASSGTGTGTEAFF. The CDR3, as DNA: TGTGCCAGCAGTGGGACAGGTACGGGCACTGAAGCTTTCTTT.

The chain has TRBV14 and TRBJ1-1; D gene uncertain. CDR3 length: 18 amino acids. From germline, CDR1 is SGHDN and CDR2 FVKESK. Trimming left V 3 bases short and J 0 bases short, with 20 bases between. CDR3 DNA sequence: TGTGCCAGCAGCCACCGACCTCTCCTCACGGGGATGAACACTGAAGCTTTCTTT. Encoded protein: CASSHRPLLTGMNTEAFF.

The rearrangement joins TRBV5-1 to TRBJ1-2; the D gene is possibly TRBD1 (6 bases). Germline V gene data show CDR1 as SGHRS and CDR2 as YFSETQ. Trimming pared 0 bases from V and 6 bases from J, leaving 9 bases between. The CDR3 covers 13 residues. As DNA, the CDR3 is TGCGCCAGCAGCTTGGGGGCAGGGGATGGCTACACCTTC. Translated: CASSLGAGDGYTF. The entire variable domain, with the rest obtained from reference TRBV5-1 and TRBJ1-2, is as follows: KAGVTQTPRYLIKTRGQQVTLSCSPISGHRSVSWYQQTPGQGLQFLFEYFSETQRNKGNFPGRFSGRQFSNSRSEMNVSTLELGDSALYLCASSLGAGDGYTFGSGTRLTVV.

V gene TRBV19 combines with J gene TRBJ1-5, with D perhaps TRBD1 (6 bases). The germline CDR1 and CDR2 sequences are LNHDA and SQIVND (reference sequence). Trimming cost V 4 bases and J 7 bases, with 14 bases left between them. There are 14 residues in the CDR3. The CDR3 coding sequence is TGTGCCAGTAGTACCCCGGGGGGGCACCAGCCCCAGCATTTT. Encoded protein: CASSTPGGHQPQHF. The full variable domain, rest sourced from reference TRBV19 and TRBJ1-5, is DGGITQSPKYLFRKEGQNVTLSCEQNLNHDAMYWYRQDPGQGLRLIYYSQIVNDFQKGDIAEGYSVSREKKESFPLTVTSAQKNPTAFYLCASSTPGGHQPQHFGDGTRLSIL.

V is TRBV28 and J is TRBJ1-2; 8 nucleotides align to TRBD1. The V gene's germline CDR1 is MDHEN and CDR2 SYDVKM. V dropped 2 bases and J dropped 4; count of bases not matched to a gene: 0. The CDR3 runs 13 residues. The CDR3 spells CASSLDRGYGYTF. As DNA, the CDR3 is TGTGCCAGCAGTTTAGACAGGGGCTATGGCTACACCTTC.

DNA of the CDR3: TGTGCCAGCAGTTTATCCCTAAGATTCGGGGAGGCCCAGGGCTACACCTTC. It specifies CASSLSLRFGEAQGYTF. The V call is TRBV28, the J call TRBJ1-2; D uncertain. Deletions cut 1 base from V and 8 bases from J, with 23 bases between. This CDR3 is 17 amino acids long. The germline V gene has CDR1 MDHEN and CDR2 SYDVKM.

This clone was counted a few times. The J gene is TRBJ2-1, the V gene TRBV27, with 8 bases matching TRBD1. Per the germline V gene, CDR1 is MNHEY and CDR2 is SMNVEV (reference sequence). This CDR3 has 15 residues. Trimming removed 1 base from V and 7 bases from J; junction bases left unmatched: 6. The CDR3: CASSLLGQELNEQFF. The CDR3 nucleotides read TGTGCCAGCAGTTTATTGGGACAGGAGCTGAATGAGCAGTTCTTC.

The chain carries TRBV6-6 and TRBJ2-7, with a weak D call TRBD1 (6 bases). Germline CDR1 is MNHNY and CDR2 is SVGAGI (reference sequence). The CDR3 runs 16 residues. The V end lost 5 bases, the J end lost 3 bases, and 20 bases lay between the germline ends. Here the CDR3 DNA reads TGTGCCAGCAGTAACACCAGGGGCGCGGCTGTCTACGAGCAGTACTTC. It is translated as CASSNTRGAAVYEQYF.

V and J are TRBV6-5 and TRBJ1-2; D not certain. Trimming removed 7 bases from V and 0 bases from J, with 9 bases in between. The CDR3 consists of 13 residues. Germline CDR1 reads MNHEY; CDR2 reads SVGAGI. The CDR3 loop reads CASKKGANYGYTF. The CDR3 DNA follows: TGTGCCAGCAAAAAGGGAGCTAACTATGGCTACACCTTC.

The rearrangement joins TRBV7-6 to TRBJ2-5; D ambiguous. Trimming shortened V by 2 bases and J by 4 bases, and 8 bases separated the two germline ends. The CDR3 is made up of 13 amino acids. Per germline, CDR1 SGHVS and CDR2 FNYEAQ. The CDR3 loop reads CASSLSFVETQYF. CDR3 DNA: TGTGCCAGCAGCTTATCTTTTGTAGAGACCCAGTACTTC.

This chain joins TRBV19 and TRBJ1-5, with 8 bases lining up with TRBD1. Trimming removed 7 bases from V and 6 bases from J; junction bases left unmatched: 8. Germline values: CDR1 LNHDA, CDR2 SQIVND (reference sequence). The CDR3 totals 14 residues. CDR3 nucleotide sequence: TGTGCCAGTACAAAGGCAGGGGGCTTTCAGCCCCAGCATTTT. Protein sequence: CASTKAGGFQPQHF.